This T cell receptor beta chain was sequenced during a study of OX40 agonist ivuxolimab in advanced cancers. Study-wide background: Three partial responders included one hepatocellular carcinoma patient and two cutaneous melanoma patients. General study results and limits: What antigens the expanded peripheral T cells recognized was never established.

CDR1 is SGHDT, CDR2 YYEEEE, per germline. This CDR3 spans 16 amino acids. Trimming cost V 3 bases and J 8 bases; bases outside gene matches: 13. TCRdb's copy holds only in-frame clones and misses some; the assay was immunoSEQ multiplex PCR. The top ten hold about 11% of the sample, which has about 53,000 clones, more than 80% seen once. A remark on this clone: The antigen remains unidentified.

The sample in question was CD4+ or CD8+ T cells sorted from blood, obtained in a trial of the OX40 agonist ivuxolimab. This TCR came from an adult with an advanced solid tumor such as melanoma, head and neck, liver or kidney cancer. The chain carries TRBV5-6 and TRBJ2-2; TRBD1 aligns across 7 bases. CDR3 protein: CASSSLDRSEMGELFF. The CDR3 DNA reads TGTGCCAGCAGCTCCCTGGACAGGTCGGAGATGGGGGAGCTGTTTTTT.